These T cell receptor beta chains were read from a single sample in a study of cytomegalovirus exposure and HLA in healthy donors. Method: immunoSEQ multiplex PCR; TCRdb's copy keeps in-frame clones and lacks some. The data show under 80,000 clones, more than 60% seen once. The sequenced sample was PBMCs. These receptors were obtained from a man aged 45-65 years in good health and CMV-seropositive. Each CDR3 is given with its conserved first and last residue. The D gene is left open where the match is weak. Clone size, where shown, is once, few, many, or a class for clones that have expanded.

clone size	CDR3 length	V gene	D gene	J gene	CDR3 DNA	CDR3 protein
.	16	TRBV4-3	TRBD1	TRBJ1-2	TGCGCCAGCAGCCACGACCTCCAGGGGGCTGGCTATGGCTACACCTTC	CASSHDLQGAGYGYTF
once	11	TRBV2	.	TRBJ2-1	TGTGCCAGCGGGAGGGGGGTTGAGCAGTTCTTC	CASGRGVEQFF
few	13	TRBV2	.	TRBJ1-1	TGTGCCAGCAGTCTTGACTGGAACACTGAAGCTTTCTTT	CASSLDWNTEAFF
few	18	TRBV4-3	TRBD2	TRBJ2-1	TGCGCCAGCAGCTTCGAGGTCAGGCTAGCGGTTGACTACAATGAGCAGTTCTTC	CASSFEVRLAVDYNEQFF
.	17	TRBV5-5	.	TRBJ1-1	TGTGCCAGCAGCTTTTTAGGAGGGGTCGGACTAAACACTGAAGCTTTCTTT	CASSFLGGVGLNTEAFF
.	15	TRBV5-4	.	TRBJ2-5	TGTGCCAGCAGCTTGGGCGGGACAGACAAAGAGACCCAGTACTTC	CASSLGGTDKETQYF
.	14	TRBV9	.	TRBJ2-1	TGTGCCAGCAGCGTAGATGGGACATCGAATGAGCAGTTCTTC	CASSVDGTSNEQFF
.	17	TRBV7-2	.	TRBJ2-1	TGTGCCAGCAGCTCCATTTACGGGGGAAGCTCCTACAATGAGCAGTTCTTC	CASSSIYGGSSYNEQFF
.	14	TRBV9	TRBD1	TRBJ2-7	TGTGCCAGCAGCGTAGGGGACAGGGGCAACGAGCAGTACTTC	CASSVGDRGNEQYF
.	13	TRBV29-1	TRBD1	TRBJ1-1	TGCAGCGTGGATAGGGGGCCGAACACTGAAGCTTTCTTT	CSVDRGPNTEAFF
few	15	TRBV6-5	.	TRBJ2-6	TGTGCCAGCAGTTACCACCGGGCTGGGGCCAACGTCCTGACTTTC	CASSYHRAGANVLTF
.	14	TRBV6-5	.	TRBJ1-5	TGTGCCAGCAGTCCCTCCCTGGGGGGTCAGCCCCAGCATTTT	CASSPSLGGQPQHF
.	15	TRBV19	.	TRBJ1-6	TGTGCCAGTAGTATCGGTACAGGGACTAATTCACCCCTCCACTTT	CASSIGTGTNSPLHF
.	16	TRBV7-6	.	TRBJ2-7	TGTGCCAGCAGTTCCTCCGTTAGGCGGCCAGAGGACGAGCAGTACTTC	CASSSSVRRPEDEQYF
.	21	TRBV12-5	.	TRBJ1-4	TGTGCTAGTGGTCCCCGAGGGGCGGGAGACGCCAGGGGTAGCCCTAATGAAAAACTGTTTTTT	CASGPRGAGDARGSPNEKLFF
.	13	TRBV30	.	TRBJ1-2	TGTGCCTGGAGTGCGGACAGTCCCTATGGCTACACCTTC	CAWSADSPYGYTF
.	15	TRBV28	.	TRBJ2-3	TGTGCCAGCAGTTCCCGGGTATGGACATCAGATACGCAGTATTTT	CASSSRVWTSDTQYF
.	19	TRBV29-1	TRBD1	TRBJ2-2	TGCAGCGTTGAGAATAACTCGGGACAGCTTATACTGAACACCGGGGAGCTGTTTTTT	CSVENNSGQLILNTGELFF
.	13	TRBV30	TRBD1	TRBJ2-3	TGTGCCTGGAGTTCAGGGGGCGCGGATACGCAGTATTTT	CAWSSGGADTQYF
.	15	TRBV27	.	TRBJ2-7	TGTGCCAGCAGCCCCACCCGGCAGGGGTCCTACGGGCAGTACTTC	CASSPTRQGSYGQYF
.	14	TRBV28	.	TRBJ1-4	TGTGCCAGCAGTTCACCGCACGGGGGGGAAAAACTGTTTTTT	CASSSPHGGEKLFF
.	16	TRBV2	TRBD2	TRBJ2-3	TGTGCCAGCAGTGAAGCCCTAGCGGGAGTCGGGGATACGCAGTATTTT	CASSEALAGVGDTQYF